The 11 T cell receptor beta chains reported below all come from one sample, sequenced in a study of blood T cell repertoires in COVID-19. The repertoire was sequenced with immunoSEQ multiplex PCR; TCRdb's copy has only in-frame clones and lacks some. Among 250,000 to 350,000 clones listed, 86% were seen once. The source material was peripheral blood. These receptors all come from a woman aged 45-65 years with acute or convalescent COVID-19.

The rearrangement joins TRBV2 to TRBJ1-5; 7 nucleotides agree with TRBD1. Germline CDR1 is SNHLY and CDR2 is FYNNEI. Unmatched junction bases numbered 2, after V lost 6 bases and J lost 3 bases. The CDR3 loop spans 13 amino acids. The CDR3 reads CASRGQNNQPQHF. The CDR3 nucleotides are TGTGCCAGCAGGGGACAGAACAATCAGCCCCAGCATTTT.

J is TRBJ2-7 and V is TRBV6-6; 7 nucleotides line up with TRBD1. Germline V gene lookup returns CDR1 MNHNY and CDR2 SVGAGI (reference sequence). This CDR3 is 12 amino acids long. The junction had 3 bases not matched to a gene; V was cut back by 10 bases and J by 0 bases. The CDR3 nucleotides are TGTGCCACCGGGACAGTCTCCTACGAGCAGTACTTC. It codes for CATGTVSYEQYF.

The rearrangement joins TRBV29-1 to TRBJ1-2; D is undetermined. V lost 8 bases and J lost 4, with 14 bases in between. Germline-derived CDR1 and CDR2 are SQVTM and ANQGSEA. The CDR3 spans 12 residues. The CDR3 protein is CSTSSGVYGYTF. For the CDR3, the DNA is TGCAGCACCTCATCGGGAGTCTATGGCTACACCTTC.

The CDR3 nucleotides read TGTGCCAGCAGTCCCTTGGCGGGAGGGCCTCAAAATGAGCAGTTCTTC. Its protein product is CASSPLAGGPQNEQFF. The J gene is TRBJ2-1, the V gene TRBV28, with TRBD2 identical over 9 bases. Trimming cost V 5 bases and J 7 bases; bases outside gene matches: 12. Germline V gene data show CDR1 as MDHEN and CDR2 as SYDVKM. The CDR3 has 16 residues. The variable domain in full, completed from reference TRBV28 and TRBJ2-1, reads DVKVTQSSRYLVKRTGEKVFLECVQDMDHENMFWYRQDPGLGLRLIYFSYDVKMKEKGDIPEGYSVSREKKERFSLILESASTNQTSMYLCASSPLAGGPQNEQFFGPGTRLTVL.

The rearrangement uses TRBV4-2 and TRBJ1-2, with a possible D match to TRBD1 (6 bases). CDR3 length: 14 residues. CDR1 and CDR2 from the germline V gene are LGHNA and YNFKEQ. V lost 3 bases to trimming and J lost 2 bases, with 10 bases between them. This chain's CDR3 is CASSHTDRNYGYTF. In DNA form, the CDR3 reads TGTGCCAGCAGCCACACCGACAGGAACTATGGCTACACCTTC.

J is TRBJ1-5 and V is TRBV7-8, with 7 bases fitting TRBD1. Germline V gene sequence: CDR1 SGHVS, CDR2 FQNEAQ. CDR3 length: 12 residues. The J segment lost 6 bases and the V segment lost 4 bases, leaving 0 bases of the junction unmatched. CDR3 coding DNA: TGTGCCAGCAGCTCAGGGGGTCAGCCCCAGCATTTT. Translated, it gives CASSSGGQPQHF.

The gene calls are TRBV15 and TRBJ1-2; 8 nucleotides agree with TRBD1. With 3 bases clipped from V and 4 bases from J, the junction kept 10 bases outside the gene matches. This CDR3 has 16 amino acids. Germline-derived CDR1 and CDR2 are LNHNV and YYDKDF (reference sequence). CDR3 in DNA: TGTGCCACCAGCAGGCCCCCCGGGACAGGCTTCTATGGCTACACCTTC. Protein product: CATSRPPGTGFYGYTF.

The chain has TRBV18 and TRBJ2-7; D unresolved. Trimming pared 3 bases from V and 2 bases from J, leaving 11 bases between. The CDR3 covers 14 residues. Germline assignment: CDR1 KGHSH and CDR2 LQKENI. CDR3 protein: CASSPFGETYEQYF. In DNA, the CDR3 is TGTGCCAGCTCACCGTTCGGTGAAACCTACGAGCAGTACTTC.

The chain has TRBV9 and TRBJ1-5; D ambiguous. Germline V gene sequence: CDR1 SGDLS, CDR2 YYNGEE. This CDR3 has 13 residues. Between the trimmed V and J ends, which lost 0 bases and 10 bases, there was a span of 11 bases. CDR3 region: CASSVELDAPQHF. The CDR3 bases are TGTGCCAGCAGCGTAGAACTAGATGCTCCCCAGCATTTT.

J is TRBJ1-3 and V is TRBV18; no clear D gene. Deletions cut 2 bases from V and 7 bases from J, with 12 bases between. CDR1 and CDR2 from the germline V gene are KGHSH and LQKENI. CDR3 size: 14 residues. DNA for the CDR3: TGTGCCAGCTCACCAGGGAGGGCTTCCAACACCATATATTTT. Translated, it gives CASSPGRASNTIYF.

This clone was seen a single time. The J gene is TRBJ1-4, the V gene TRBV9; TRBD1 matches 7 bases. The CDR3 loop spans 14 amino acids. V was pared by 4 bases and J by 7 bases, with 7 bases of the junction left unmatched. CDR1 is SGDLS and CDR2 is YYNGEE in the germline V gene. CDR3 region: CASSYDRAGEKLFF. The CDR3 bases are TGTGCCAGCAGCTACGACAGGGCCGGTGAAAAACTGTTTTTT.